This TCR beta chain was identified during a study of shared clonotypes between healthy human individuals. Study summary: Contributing individuals were a couple of females and three males aged 18 to 49.

For this clone: No antigen is known for it.

Naive-designated CD8 cells lacked CD45RO, were positively enriched for CCR7, and omitted terminally differentiated effector memory CD45RA+ cells. Germline V gives CDR1 SGHAT, CDR2 FQNNGV. The CDR3 length is 13 residues. Trimming took 6 bases from V and 7 from J; bases not matched to a gene: 4. Whole-study results and caveats: Shared across four donors were approximately 5% of the naive CD4 clonotypes. Even with large depth, rarefaction showed that sorted-subset sequencing was incomplete.

Method: immunoSEQ multiplex PCR; TCRdb's copy keeps in-frame clones and lacks some. The repertoire holds 800,000 to 950,000 clones, with about 96% as singletons. The rearrangement links TRBV11-2 to TRBJ2-1, with 9 bases that match TRBD1. The clonotype originates from a man aged 25 to 45 in good health. The sequencing input was naive CD8+ T cells sorted from blood. DNA of the CDR3: TGTGCCAGCAGAAGGACAGGGGAGAATGAGCAGTTCTTC. Its translation is CASRRTGENEQFF.